The source of this T cell receptor (beta chain) is a study of breast tumors, draining lymph nodes, adjacent tissues. Samples came from axillary lymph nodes draining the breast cancer. MiXCR was run by TCRdb on the multiplex PCR reads, yielding one entry per CDR3 protein. Of about 89,000 distinct CDR3 sequences in the sample, over 25% are singletons; the top ten hold more than 7%. To note about this clonotype: This may be a read error: a much more frequent sequence differs by one nucleotide.

The CDR3 totals 18 residues. Germline lookup yields CDR1 KGHSH and CDR2 LQKENI. The V end lost 3 bases, the J end lost 2 bases, and 23 bases lay between the germline ends. The sequence derives from a female donor with breast cancer. Some clones in this sample may be carry-over from other donors' samples. The V and J genes are TRBV18 and TRBJ2-7; tentative D call: TRBD1 (5 bases). Source material: axillary lymph node tissue. CDR3 bases: TGTGCCAGCTCACCCTTTCGCGTTGACCAAAAACAGGCCTACGAGCAGTACTTC. It yields the protein CASSPFRVDQKQAYEQYF.